This record looks at one TCR beta chain sequence and its context. Distinct nucleotide sequences in the sample also encode this CDR3. V shed 4 bases and J shed 8 bases, with 14 bases lying between them. Germline V gives CDR1 SQVTM, CDR2 ANQGSEA. This CDR3 is built from 12 residues. The data originate from a study of Tregs in tolerant kidney transplant recipients. For the study at large: The nonmyeloablative bone marrow transplants came from related graft donors, with transient mixed chimerism.

Unstimulated regulatory T cells (CD4+CD25+CD127-), CD4+CD25- non-regulatory cells, CD4 and CD8 cells were FACS-sorted from thawed PBMCs. Some clones are missing from TCRdb's copy, which holds only in-frame ones; the method was immunoSEQ multiplex PCR. The sample consists of approximately 93,000 clones, 93% of them appearing once. The rearrangement uses TRBV29-1 and TRBJ1-2; D possibly corresponds to TRBD1 (6 bases). This sequence originates from a human donor who received a combined kidney and bone marrow transplant. The sequencing used CD4+ T cells from blood, collected before the transplant. The CDR3 DNA reads TGCAGCGTTGGAGGGCAGGGGCAAGGCTACACCTTC. Its protein is CSVGGQGQGYTF.